The 25 T cell receptor beta chains listed next were all sequenced from one sample in a study of cytomegalovirus exposure and HLA in healthy donors. The PCR made use of 60 Vbeta and 13 Jbeta primers. Sequencing used immunoSEQ multiplex PCR; TCRdb keeps in-frame clones, though not all of them. The repertoire consists of 85,000 to 130,000 clones, with roughly 83% occurring once and the leading ten covering 4.1%. Sequencing input: PBMCs. Source of these receptors: a female donor in good health and CMV-seropositive.

The chain joins TRBV30 to TRBJ2-4; tentatively, D is TRBD1 (6 bases). From germline, CDR1 is GTSNPN and CDR2 SVGIG (reference sequence). This CDR3 contains 13 residues. V was trimmed by 0 bases and J by 12 bases, leaving 15 bases between them. The CDR3 reads CAWSVAQTGGQYF. The CDR3 nucleotides read TGTGCCTGGAGTGTAGCACAGACAGGCGGTCAGTACTTC. The variable domain in full, with the rest retrieved from reference TRBV30 and TRBJ2-4, is SQTIHQWPATLVQPVGSPLSLECTVEGTSNPNLYWYRQAAGRGLQLLFYSVGIGQISSEVPQNLSASRPQDRQFILSSKKLLLSDSGFYLCAWSVAQTGGQYFGAGTRLSVL.

This clone was observed a handful of times. The chain combines TRBV18 with TRBJ1-4, with D unclear. The CDR3 loop spans 14 amino acids. Germline CDR1 and CDR2: KGHSH and LQKENI. Trimming took 3 bases from V and 0 from J, leaving 5 bases between them. The CDR3 protein is CASSPSTTNEKLFF. The CDR3 region has the DNA TGTGCCAGCTCACCTTCCACAACTAATGAAAAACTGTTTTTT.

This chain joins TRBV7-2 and TRBJ2-5; TRBD2 matches at 11 bases. Losses at the gene ends were 2 bases for V and 4 bases for J; bases not matched to a gene: 3. Germline V gene sequence: CDR1 SGHTA, CDR2 FQGNSA. CDR3 length: 15 amino acids. CDR3 sequence reads: CASSLTSGGIETQYF. The DNA of the CDR3 is TGTGCCAGCAGCTTAACTAGCGGGGGCATAGAGACCCAGTACTTC. The full variable domain, in which reference TRBV7-2 and TRBJ2-5 provide the parts outside the CDR3, is GAGVSQSPSNKVTEKGKDVELRCDPISGHTALYWYRQSLGQGLEFLIYFQGNSAPDKSGLPSDRFSAERTGGSVSTLTIQRTQQEDSAVYLCASSLTSGGIETQYFGPGTRLLVL.

The rearrangement links TRBV5-1 to TRBJ2-1; weak D call: TRBD1 (6 bases). The germline V gene encodes CDR1 SGHRS and CDR2 YFSETQ. This CDR3 spans 14 amino acids. V was pared by 4 bases and J by 2 bases, with 10 bases between. CDR3 DNA: TGCGCCAGCAGCCTTGGACAGACCTACAATGAGCAGTTCTTC. Translated, it gives CASSLGQTYNEQFF. Drawing the rest from reference TRBV5-1 and TRBJ2-1, the complete variable domain is KAGVTQTPRYLIKTRGQQVTLSCSPISGHRSVSWYQQTPGQGLQFLFEYFSETQRNKGNFPGRFSGRQFSNSRSEMNVSTLELGDSALYLCASSLGQTYNEQFFGPGTRLTVL.

The chain carries TRBV27 and TRBJ1-5; D gene ambiguous. The CDR3 has 14 residues. The germline V gene encodes CDR1 MNHEY and CDR2 SMNVEV (reference sequence). Trimming took off 11 bases at V and 5 bases at J, with 19 bases between the two ends. CDR3 coding DNA: TGTGCCCCAAGGAGAGGAGAGGTTTATCAGCCCCAGCATTTT. Its protein product is CAPRRGEVYQPQHF.

CDR3 DNA sequence: TGCGCCAGCAGTGAGTCCCGCGGAGACAACTATGGCTACACCTTC. This gives the protein CASSESRGDNYGYTF. The chain is built from TRBV10-1 and TRBJ1-2; D is uncertain. Germline-derived CDR1 and CDR2 are WNHNN and SYGVQD (reference sequence). The CDR3 loop spans 15 amino acids. The V gene lost 0 bases and the J gene lost 2 bases, with 10 bases spanning the gap.

The chain recombines TRBV25-1 with TRBJ1-1, with D perhaps TRBD1 (6 bases). The ends were cut back, 6 bases at V and 4 bases at J, with 12 bases in the middle. The CDR3 totals 13 residues. In germline, CDR1 is MGHDK, CDR2 SYGVNS. This CDR3 reads CASRQGLPTEAFF. The CDR3 coding sequence is TGTGCCAGCAGACAGGGTTTACCCACTGAAGCTTTCTTT.

This clone is a singleton in its sample. The rearrangement links TRBV19 to TRBJ1-2; TRBD1 agrees at 8 bases. Trimming cost V 5 bases and J 2 bases; bases outside gene matches: 4. Per germline, CDR1 LNHDA and CDR2 SQIVND (reference sequence). This CDR3 is 14 amino acids long. As DNA, the CDR3 is TGTGCCAGTAGTCACAGGGGGATCAACTATGGCTACACCTTC. As protein: CASSHRGINYGYTF.

This chain connects TRBV6-6 to TRBJ2-1; 10 positions agree with TRBD2. The CDR3 totals 16 residues. The germline gives CDR1 MNHNY, CDR2 SVGAGI (reference sequence). J was trimmed by 6 bases and V by 2 bases; bases with no gene match: 7. The CDR3 reads CASSYPPPSGSNEQFF. For the CDR3, the DNA is TGTGCCAGCAGTTACCCCCCCCCTAGCGGGAGCAATGAGCAGTTCTTC.

This chain connects TRBV5-1 to TRBJ1-4, with 8 positions matching TRBD1. This CDR3 spans 15 amino acids. Germline V gene lookup returns CDR1 SGHRS and CDR2 YFSETQ. Unmatched junction bases numbered 12, after V lost 8 bases and J lost 6 bases. CDR3: CASSLTGVKDEKLFF. For the CDR3, the DNA is TGCGCCAGTTCACTGACAGGGGTTAAGGATGAAAAACTGTTTTTT.

This clone showed up just a few times. The chain carries TRBV2 and TRBJ2-3; 16 nucleotides align to TRBD2. The CDR3 covers 21 residues. CDR1 is SNHLY, CDR2 FYNNEI, per germline. V was pared by 4 bases and J by 0 bases, with 13 bases of the junction left unmatched. The CDR3 DNA reads as TGTGCCAGCAGTGTCCCGGGACTAGCGGGAGGGCCCAACCCAAGCACAGATACGCAGTATTTT. Residues: CASSVPGLAGGPNPSTDTQYF. Looking up the rest from reference TRBV2 and TRBJ2-3 gives the full variable domain: EPEVTQTPSHQVTQMGQEVILRCVPISNHLYFYWYRQILGQKVEFLVSFYNNEISEKSEIFDDQFSVERPDGSNFTLKIRSTKLEDSAMYFCASSVPGLAGGPNPSTDTQYFGPGTRLTVL.

This clone was found a few times. This chain links TRBV7-2 with TRBJ1-1; D might be TRBD1 (5 bases). V lost 5 bases to trimming and J lost 5 bases, with 15 bases between them. CDR3 length: 14 amino acids. The germline CDR1 and CDR2 sequences are SGHTA and FQGNSA. The CDR3 reads CASSQGQGHTEAFF. The CDR3 DNA is TGTGCCAGCAGCCAAGGGCAGGGCCATACTGAAGCTTTCTTT.

The gene calls are TRBV5-5 and TRBJ1-1, with D hard to call. CDR3 size: 12 residues. The ends were cut back, 4 bases at V and 10 bases at J, with 14 bases in the middle. Germline V gene sequence: CDR1 SGHKS, CDR2 YYEKEE (reference sequence). The CDR3 sequence is CASSAGSWGAFF. CDR3 DNA: TGTGCCAGCAGCGCGGGCAGTTGGGGAGCTTTCTTT.

This chain uses TRBV10-2 with TRBJ2-6; D not resolved. Germline V CDR1 and CDR2: WSHSY, SAAADI. Between the trimmed V and J ends, which lost 7 bases and 0 bases, there was a span of 4 bases. This CDR3 region has 13 residues. The CDR3 is CASTSSGANVLTF. As DNA, the CDR3 is TGCGCCAGCACATCCTCTGGGGCCAACGTCCTGACTTTC.

This chain links TRBV6-6 with TRBJ1-5; D is perhaps TRBD1 (5 bases). This CDR3 comprises 16 residues. V dropped 2 bases and J dropped 6 bases, with 17 bases sitting between them. Germline assignment: CDR1 MNHNY and CDR2 SVGAGI (reference sequence). CDR3 in amino acids: CASSYGWAGRPQPQHF. DNA of the CDR3: TGTGCCAGCAGTTACGGGTGGGCAGGGAGGCCTCAGCCCCAGCATTTT.

The chain uses TRBV29-1 and TRBJ1-2; 8 bases line up with TRBD1. The CDR3 length is 13 residues. V lost 7 bases, J lost 4 bases, and 8 bases stayed unmatched. Germline lookup yields CDR1 SQVTM and CDR2 ANQGSEA. The CDR3 protein is CSAQAGGGYGYTF. The CDR3, as DNA: TGCAGCGCCCAAGCAGGGGGCGGCTATGGCTACACCTTC.

This chain uses TRBV10-1 with TRBJ1-2; D is unresolved. Germline V gene data show CDR1 as WNHNN and CDR2 as SYGVQD (reference sequence). There are 13 residues in the CDR3. V gave up 4 bases and J gave up 2 bases, with 8 bases separating them. CDR3 protein: CASSVSKNYGYTF. Here the CDR3 DNA reads TGCGCCAGCAGTGTGAGCAAGAACTATGGCTACACCTTC.

This clone has a handful of counts. Here the CDR3 DNA reads TGCACCAGCTCCGGGGGGGGTGATACGCAGTATTTT. Protein product: CTSSGGGDTQYF. The chain is built from TRBV1 and TRBJ2-3; TRBD2 is the table's D call, not checked against the DNA. TRBV1 is a recognized pseudogene. CDR3 length equals 12 residues.

The chain employs TRBV10-2 and TRBJ2-3; 10 bases match TRBD2. J gave up 11 bases and V 3 bases, and 11 bases lay outside the gene matches. Germline lookup yields CDR1 WSHSY and CDR2 SAAADI. The CDR3 sequence is 15 residues long. CDR3 in DNA: TGCGCCAGCAGTGATTTAGTCGCCCTAGCGGGAGAGCAGTATTTT. It is translated as CASSDLVALAGEQYF.

J is TRBJ1-3 and V is TRBV9, with D perhaps TRBD1 (6 bases). V dropped 0 bases and J dropped 3 bases, with 10 bases sitting between them. Germline lookup yields CDR1 SGDLS and CDR2 YYNGEE. The CDR3 length is 15 residues. CDR3 in amino acids: CASSVDTGRGNTIYF. The CDR3 nucleotides read TGTGCCAGCAGCGTAGACACAGGGCGTGGAAACACCATATATTTT.

V and J are TRBV11-2 and TRBJ2-2; TRBD1 agrees at 7 bases. The V segment lost 1 base and the J segment 10 bases; nucleotides outside the gene matches: 6. The CDR3 loop spans 14 amino acids. Germline V gene lookup returns CDR1 SGHAT and CDR2 FQNNGV. The CDR3 coding sequence is TGTGCCAGCAGCTTAGCCCCGGACAGGCCGGAGCTGTTTTTT. Protein product: CASSLAPDRPELFF.

DNA for the CDR3: TGCGCCAGCAGCCCAGAGAGGGCCCGTAATGAAAAACTGTTTTTT. It is translated as CASSPERARNEKLFF. The J gene is TRBJ1-4, the V gene TRBV5-1; D remains ambiguous. Looked up from germline, CDR1 is SGHRS and CDR2 is YFSETQ. This CDR3 spans 15 amino acids. V lost 4 bases and J 4 bases, leaving 14 bases between the germline ends.

V gene TRBV5-1 combines with J gene TRBJ2-5, with TRBD2 matching 7 bases. The CDR3 loop spans 14 amino acids. Germline V gene data show CDR1 as SGHRS and CDR2 as YFSETQ. With V trimmed by 0 bases and J by 5 bases, 4 bases remained unmatched. CDR3 sequence: CASSLGGGTETQYF. In DNA form, the CDR3 reads TGCGCCAGCAGCTTGGGCGGGGGAACCGAGACCCAGTACTTC.

This chain connects TRBV4-2 to TRBJ2-3, with TRBD2 matching 10 bases. The CDR3 covers 17 residues. V trimming: 0 bases; J trimming: 1 base; junction bases outside the gene matches: 4. Per the germline V gene, CDR1 is LGHNA and CDR2 is YNFKEQ. DNA for the CDR3: TGTGCCAGCAGCCAAGAAGTCCTAGCGGGGGGCACAGATACGCAGTATTTT. Protein product: CASSQEVLAGGTDTQYF.

V and J are TRBV27 and TRBJ1-1; D unresolved. The CDR3 contains 14 residues. The germline V and J ends were trimmed by 6 bases and 4 bases, with 15 bases remaining between them. Germline assignment: CDR1 MNHEY and CDR2 SMNVEV (reference sequence). The CDR3 sequence: CASSPIQEVTEAFF. The CDR3 nucleotides are TGTGCCAGCAGCCCAATCCAGGAGGTCACTGAAGCTTTCTTT.